Ten or more counts support the clone carrying this T cell receptor (beta chain). The data belong to a study of read filtering for tumor transcriptome and immune sequencing. About the research overall: 8 or 9 patients were R-ISS I, 16 were R-ISS II, 7 were R-ISS III. TCR-mapped reads were about 3.5 to 10.27 million with IR-seq versus about 75 to 1,400 with RNA-seq.

V lost 4 bases to trimming and J lost 4 bases; unmatched junction nucleotides: 4. In germline, CDR1 is SGHRS, CDR2 YFSETQ. This CDR3 region has 13 residues. Molecular barcoded adaptors covering alpha/delta and beta/gamma chains were used on around 370 ng RNA. Each CDR3 protein gets one entry after TCRdb re-called the reads with MiXCR. The sample lists around 38,000 distinct CDR3 sequences, roughly an eighth occurring once. The clonotype was recovered from a donor at least 40 years old with multiple myeloma. The chain recombines TRBV5-1 with TRBJ1-1, with 7 bases fitting TRBD1. Sequenced material: a population of CD138-negative cells sorted from bone marrow. The CDR3 sequence is CASSPQGGTEAFF. In nucleotides, the CDR3 is TGCGCCAGCAGCCCCCAGGGGGGCACTGAAGCTTTCTTT.